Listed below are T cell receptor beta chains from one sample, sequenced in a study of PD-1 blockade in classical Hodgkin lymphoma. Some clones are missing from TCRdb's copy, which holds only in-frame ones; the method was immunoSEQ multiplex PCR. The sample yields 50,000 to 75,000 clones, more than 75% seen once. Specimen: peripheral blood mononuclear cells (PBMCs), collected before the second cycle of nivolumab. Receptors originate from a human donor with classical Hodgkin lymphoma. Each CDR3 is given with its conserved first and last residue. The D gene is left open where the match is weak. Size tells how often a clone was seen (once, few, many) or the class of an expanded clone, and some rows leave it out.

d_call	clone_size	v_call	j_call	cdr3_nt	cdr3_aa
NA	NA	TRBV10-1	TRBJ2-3	TGCGCCAGCAGTGGCTCGGGGCGGTCGGCAGATACGCAGTATTTT	CASSGSGRSADTQYF
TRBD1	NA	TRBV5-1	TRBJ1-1	TGCGCCAGCAGCTCCGGACAGGGGTCGGGGACTGAAGCTTTCTTT	CASSSGQGSGTEAFF
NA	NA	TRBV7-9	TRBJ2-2	TGTGCCAGCAGCTTAGACGGCCCCGGGGAGCTGTTTTTT	CASSLDGPGELFF
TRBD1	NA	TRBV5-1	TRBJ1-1	TGCGCCAGCAGCTTGGGACAGGGCTTTGGCGCTTTCTTT	CASSLGQGFGAFF
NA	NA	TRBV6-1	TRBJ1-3	TGTGCCAGCCCTGTGCCAGGGGTAGGTGGAAACACCATATATTTT	CASPVPGVGGNTIYF
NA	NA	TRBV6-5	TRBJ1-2	TGTGCCAGCAGTGACCGTAGGACCTTC	CASSDRRTF
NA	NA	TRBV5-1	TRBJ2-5	TGCGCCAGCAGCTTTGACAGGCAACAAGAGACCCAGTACTTC	CASSFDRQQETQYF
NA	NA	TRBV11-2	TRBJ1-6	TGTGCCAGCAAGGCCAGTAATTCACCCCTCCACTTT	CASKASNSPLHF
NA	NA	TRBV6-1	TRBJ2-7	TGTGCCAGCAGTGAGTATGTCGGAGTGGGCTACGAGCAGTACTTC	CASSEYVGVGYEQYF
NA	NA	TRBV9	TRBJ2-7	TGTGCCAGCAGCGAAGCGGCAGGGTTAACCTACGAGCAGTACTTC	CASSEAAGLTYEQYF
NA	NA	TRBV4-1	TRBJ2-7	TGCGCCAGCAGCCAAGATCCTAACCGAGGGGTCTACGAGCAGTACTTC	CASSQDPNRGVYEQYF
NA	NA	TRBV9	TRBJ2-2	TGTGCCAGCAGCGTAGCGACTACCACTACCGGGGAGCTGTTTTTT	CASSVATTTTGELFF
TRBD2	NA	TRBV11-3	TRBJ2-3	TGTGCCAGCAGCTTAGGAGGGACTAGCGGGGGCACAGATACGCAGTATTTT	CASSLGGTSGGTDTQYF
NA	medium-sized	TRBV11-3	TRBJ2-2	TGTGCCAGCAGCCCACGGACAGGGGAGCTGTTTTTT	CASSPRTGELFF